This T cell receptor beta chain derives from a study of cytomegalovirus exposure and HLA in healthy donors. PCR primers comprised 60 Vbeta and 13 Jbeta primers. Libraries were prepared by immunoSEQ multiplex PCR; TCRdb keeps only in-frame clonotypes and omits some of them. In the table there are about 93,000 clones, around three quarters of which are singletons. Germline V gene data show CDR1 as SGHNT and CDR2 as YYREEE (reference sequence). The CDR3 has 15 residues. J gave up 6 bases and V 2 bases, and 7 bases lay outside the gene matches. This chain uses TRBV5-4 with TRBJ2-3; 9 nucleotides line up with TRBD2. Specimen: PBMCs. The TCR sequence derives from a man aged 25 to 45 in good health and CMV-seronegative. The CDR3, as DNA: TGTGCCAGCAGCTTCTTTAGCGGGAGAGGCGATACGCAGTATTTT. Translated: CASSFFSGRGDTQYF.